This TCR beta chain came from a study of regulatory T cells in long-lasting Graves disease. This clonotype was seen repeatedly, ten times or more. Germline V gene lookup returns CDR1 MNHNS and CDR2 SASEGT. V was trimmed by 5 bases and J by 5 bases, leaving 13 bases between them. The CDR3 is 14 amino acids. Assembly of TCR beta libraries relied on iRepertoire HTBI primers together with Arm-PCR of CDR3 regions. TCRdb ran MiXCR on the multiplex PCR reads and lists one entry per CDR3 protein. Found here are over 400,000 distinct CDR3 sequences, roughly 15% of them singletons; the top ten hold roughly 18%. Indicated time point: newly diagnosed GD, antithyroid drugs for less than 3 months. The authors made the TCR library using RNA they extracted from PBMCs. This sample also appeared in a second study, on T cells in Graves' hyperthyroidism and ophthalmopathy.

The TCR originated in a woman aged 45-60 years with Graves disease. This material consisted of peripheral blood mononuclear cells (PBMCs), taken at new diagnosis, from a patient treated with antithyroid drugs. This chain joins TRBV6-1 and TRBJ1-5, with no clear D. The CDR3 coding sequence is TGTGCCAGCAGTCCTTCCAGGACCGATCAGCCCCAGCATTTT. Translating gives CASSPSRTDQPQHF.